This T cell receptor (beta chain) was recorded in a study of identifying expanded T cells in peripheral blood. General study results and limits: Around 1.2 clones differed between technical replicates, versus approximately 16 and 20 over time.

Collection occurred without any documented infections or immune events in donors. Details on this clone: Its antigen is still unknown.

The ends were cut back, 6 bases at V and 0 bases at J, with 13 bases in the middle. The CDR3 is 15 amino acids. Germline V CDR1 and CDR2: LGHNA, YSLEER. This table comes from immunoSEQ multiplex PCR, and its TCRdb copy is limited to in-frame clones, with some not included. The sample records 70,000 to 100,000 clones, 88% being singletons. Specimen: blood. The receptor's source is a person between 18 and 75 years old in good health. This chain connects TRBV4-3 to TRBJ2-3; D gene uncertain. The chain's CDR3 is CASSRVFLSTDTQYF. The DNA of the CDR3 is TGCGCCAGCAGTCGAGTTTTTCTGAGCACAGATACGCAGTATTTT.